A selection of T cell receptor beta chains follows, all from one sample in a study. A single record per CDR3 protein comes from TCRdb applying MiXCR to the RT-PCR reads. This table has about 700,000 distinct CDR3 sequences, 12% to 15% appearing once. Material: memory CD4+ T cells from blood. The receptors originated from a female donor in good health, serving as a healthy control. CDR3s include the opening cysteine and the closing phenylalanine or tryptophan. The order of the fields is clone size, V gene, D gene, J gene, CDR3 protein, CDR3 DNA. The D gene is left open where the match is weak. Expanded clones are given a class, and other clones once, few, many or no size at all.

few	TRBV20-1	NA	TRBJ1-2	CSARGLGENYGYTF	TGCAGTGCTAGAGGCCTTGGGGAAAACTATGGCTACACCTTC
many	TRBV29-1	NA	TRBJ2-3	CSAAAERTDTQYF	TGCAGCGCCGCTGCCGAACGCACAGATACGCAGTATTTT
NA	TRBV12-3/TRBV12-4	TRBD1	TRBJ1-4	CASSFLSVGQGIGKLFF	TGTGCCAGCAGTTTTCTCTCCGTCGGACAGGGAATAGGAAAACTGTTTTTT
few	TRBV5-5	NA	TRBJ2-7	CASSLDQAASYEQYF	TGTGCCAGCAGCTTGGATCAGGCGGCCTCCTACGAGCAGTACTTC
NA	TRBV12-3/TRBV12-4	NA	TRBJ2-4	CASSLASGLKLRVAKNIQYF	TGTGCCAGCAGTTTAGCTTCGGGACTGAAGTTGAGGGTAGCCAAAAACATTCAGTACTTC
many	TRBV5-1	NA	TRBJ2-5	CASSISGATIQETQYF	TGCGCCAGCAGCATATCGGGAGCCACAATCCAAGAGACCCAGTACTTC
NA	TRBV20-1	TRBD1	TRBJ1-1	CSQRQGVDTEAFF	TGCAGCCAAAGACAGGGGGTCGACACTGAAGCTTTCTTT
NA	TRBV7-8	TRBD1	TRBJ1-4	CASSPRQGYNEKLFF	TGTGCCAGCAGCCCGAGACAGGGCTATAATGAAAAACTGTTTTTT
NA	TRBV5-1	TRBD1	TRBJ1-1	CASSYTRGGSAEAFF	TGCGCCAGCAGCTACACAAGAGGGGGCAGCGCTGAAGCTTTCTTT
many	TRBV20-1	TRBD1	TRBJ1-5	CSARPGTDDYQPQHF	TGCAGTGCTAGACCCGGGACAGATGACTATCAGCCCCAGCATTTT
many	TRBV10-3	TRBD1	TRBJ2-2	CAISGQGGTGELFF	TGTGCCATCTCGGGACAGGGAGGCACCGGGGAGCTGTTTTTT
few	TRBV7-2	NA	TRBJ2-1	CASSPLSGAYNEQFF	TGTGCCAGCAGCCCCTTGAGCGGAGCCTACAATGAGCAGTTCTTC
few	TRBV15	NA	TRBJ2-7	CATSESRASSYEQYF	TGTGCCACCAGCGAGTCCAGGGCTAGCTCCTACGAGCAGTACTTC
many	TRBV6-6	NA	TRBJ1-6	CASTLGGDNSPLHF	TGTGCCAGCACCCTGGGGGGGGATAATTCACCCCTCCACTTT
many	TRBV5-1	NA	TRBJ2-7	CASSLVAGPGYEQYF	TGCGCCAGCAGCTTGGTTGCAGGGCCTGGCTACGAGCAGTACTTC
NA	TRBV27	NA	TRBJ1-2	CASSLSAGHNYGYTF	TGTGCCAGCAGTTTATCGGCCGGTCATAACTATGGCTACACCTTC
NA	TRBV7-9	TRBD2	TRBJ2-3	CASSPGLDRLNTQYF	TGTGCCAGCAGTCCGGGACTAGATCGACTTAATACGCAGTATTTT
NA	TRBV5-1	NA	TRBJ2-7	CASSGARAYEQYF	TGCGCCAGCAGCGGCGCCAGGGCCTACGAGCAGTACTTC
NA	TRBV6-6	NA	TRBJ1-2	CASSYSTSRVGSNYGYTF	TGTGCCAGCAGTTACTCGACCTCCCGGGTCGGCTCTAACTATGGCTACACCTTC
few	TRBV7-2	NA	TRBJ1-6	CASSLDSAPLHF	TGTGCCAGCAGCTTAGACTCTGCACCCCTCCACTTT